The rows below give T cell receptor beta chains drawn from one sample of a study of identical twins. TCRdb processed the 5' RACE reads anew with MiXCR; each CDR3 protein has one entry. Found here are a few hundred thousand distinct CDR3 sequences, roughly 9.8% of them singletons; the top ten hold 6% to 8.5%. The same data also contributed to another study, on yellow fever vaccine responses in identical twins.

Sequenced: CD8+ T cells sorted from blood. These receptors were taken from a woman aged 18 to 35 in good health. Both conserved end residues are part of each CDR3. The order of the fields is J gene, V gene, clone size, D gene, CDR3 DNA, CDR3 protein. The D gene is left open where the match is weak. Rows may omit the clone size; those that give it use once, few, many or a size class.

TRBJ2-7 TRBV29-1 few NA TGCAGCGTTGTATGGGGGTTCGAGCAGTACTTC CSVVWGFEQYF
TRBJ1-1 TRBV9 many NA TGTGCCAGCAGCGTAGGGCAGCTGAACACTGAAGCTTTCTTT CASSVGQLNTEAFF
TRBJ2-7 TRBV11-2 few TRBD1 TGTGCCAGCAGCTCCCCCCGACAGGGGAGCGGGTACGAGCAGTACTTC CASSSPRQGSGYEQYF
TRBJ1-1 TRBV4-2 NA NA TGTGCCAGCAGCCAAGGCAGGTCGAACACTGAAGCTTTCTTT CASSQGRSNTEAFF
TRBJ2-3 TRBV6-2/TRBV6-3 once NA TGTGCCAGCAGGGTGCCGGAGGACTTCGCAGATACGCAGTATTTT CASRVPEDFADTQYF
TRBJ1-2 TRBV25-1 few TRBD1 TGTGCCAGCAGTGAGTCTTCCCGGGACAGGGGTATTAAGAATGGCTACACCTTC CASSESSRDRGIKNGYTF
TRBJ2-1 TRBV12-3/TRBV12-4 many TRBD2 TGTGCCAGCAGTTTACTTCGGGGGGGCCGTTACAATGAGCAGTTCTTC CASSLLRGGRYNEQFF
TRBJ2-7 TRBV10-3 many NA TGTGCCATCAGTGAGGGCCCGACCCACTCCTACGAGCAGTACTTC CAISEGPTHSYEQYF
TRBJ2-3 TRBV27 few TRBD2 TGTGCCAGCAGTTTAGTGCGGGGGGGGCCTGGAGATACGCAGTATTTT CASSLVRGGPGDTQYF
TRBJ2-3 TRBV15 NA NA TGTGCCACCAGTCAAGTTCCCACAGATACGCAGTATTTT CATSQVPTDTQYF
TRBJ2-1 TRBV20-1 NA NA TGCAGTGCTAGGCGCAGGGACTACAATGAGCAGTTCTTC CSARRRDYNEQFF